This T cell receptor (beta chain) appears in the sequencing data of a study of beta chain features in type 1 diabetes. For this clone: Its specificity is unknown.

Expressed TCRB transcripts were sequenced after all isolated RNA was converted to cDNA. Reads from naive, central memory and regulatory T cell samples averaged about 3.3 million. This table comes from immunoSEQ multiplex PCR, and its TCRdb copy is limited to in-frame clones, with some not included. The sample has hundreds of thousands of clones; roughly an eighth are singletons. The authors sorted CD4+ naive, central memory, regulatory and stem cell-like memory cells via CD45RO/CCR7/CD25/CD127/CD95/CD27. V lost 1 base to trimming and J lost 2 bases; unmatched junction nucleotides: 10. Germline CDR1 reads KGHSH; CDR2 reads LQKENI. CDR3 length: 18 residues. Study-wide findings and caveats: Shortening of TCRB CDR3s, moderate but significant, appeared in all four CD4+ subsets of Type 1 diabetes patients. Cells with high TCR expression could be over-represented when cDNA is sequenced.

This clonotype was sampled from a man aged 18-30 years in good health. The specimen sequenced was naive CD4+ T cells from blood. The chain combines TRBV18 with TRBJ2-3; 9 bases are shared with TRBD2. The CDR3 sequence is CASSPLRPSGANTDTQYF. The CDR3 coding sequence is TGTGCCAGCTCACCACTTAGGCCTAGCGGGGCCAACACAGATACGCAGTATTTT.